This is a list of T cell receptor beta chains from one sample in a study of T cell changes during pregnancy in multiple sclerosis. Sequencing was performed with immunoSEQ multiplex PCR; in TCRdb, only in-frame clones are kept and a portion is missing. The sample holds 100,000 to 110,000 clones, roughly 90% seen once. The input for sequencing was peripheral blood, taken after pregnancy. The receptors originated from a female donor with multiple sclerosis, enrolled in a pregnancy study. CDR3s include the opening cysteine and the closing phenylalanine or tryptophan. The D gene is left open where the match is weak. Clone size is shown for a subset of rows, as once, few, many or a class of expanded clone.

>TRBD1|TRBV28|TRBJ1-5|-
TGTGCCAGCGCGGACAGGGGTGGTCAGCCCCAGCATTTT
CASADRGGQPQHF
>-|TRBV19|TRBJ1-2|-
TGTGCCAGTAGTATAGTCCGGGGGGCTGGTCGTGGCTACACCTTC
CASSIVRGAGRGYTF
>-|TRBV28|TRBJ1-2|-
TGTGCCAGCAGTAAACAGAGCCTCAACTATGGCTACACCTTC
CASSKQSLNYGYTF
>TRBD1|TRBV11-3|TRBJ2-7|-
TGTGCCAGCAGCTTAGGACAGGGGCCCCTCTACGAGCAGTACTTC
CASSLGQGPLYEQYF
>TRBD1|TRBV7-2|TRBJ2-3|-
TGTGCCAGCAGCTTCGACAGGGGGAGGACAGATACGCAGTATTTT
CASSFDRGRTDTQYF
>-|TRBV7-3|TRBJ2-7|-
TGTGCCAGCAGCAGGGACATTTACGACGAGCAGTACTTC
CASSRDIYDEQYF
>TRBD1|TRBV5-6|TRBJ2-3|-
TGTGCCAGCAGCCCGGGGCGGGACAGGGGCACAGATACGCAGTATTTT
CASSPGRDRGTDTQYF
>TRBD1|TRBV30|TRBJ1-4|once
TGTGCCTGGAGTGTACAGGGACAGGGATCCGAAAAACTGTTTTTT
CAWSVQGQGSEKLFF
>-|TRBV19|TRBJ1-3|-
TGTGCCAGTAGTGCCGCGACAGACTCTGGAAACACCATATATTTT
CASSAATDSGNTIYF
>TRBD1|TRBV5-1|TRBJ1-2|-
TGCGCCAGCAGCCTGACAGGGGAGTATGGCTACACCTTC
CASSLTGEYGYTF
>-|TRBV28|TRBJ2-5|-
TGTGCCAGCAGTTTATGGCCTCTGGGGGGGGGCGATGAGACCCAGTACTTC
CASSLWPLGGGDETQYF
>-|TRBV1|TRBJ2-1|-
TGCACCAGCACCCCGGGACTACCCCACAATGAGCAGTTCTTC
CTSTPGLPHNEQFF
>TRBD1|TRBV6-1|TRBJ1-3|once
TGTGCCAGCACCCCGACAGGGTCTGGAAACACCATATATTTT
CASTPTGSGNTIYF
>-|TRBV5-6|TRBJ1-1|once
TGTGCCAGCAGCAGGGAGGGATTGGGGGGCGCGGCTTTCTTT
CASSREGLGGAAFF
>-|TRBV2|TRBJ1-5|-
TGTGCCAGCAGGAGGACGGGGAATCAGCCCCAGCATTTT
CASRRTGNQPQHF
>-|TRBV14|TRBJ1-1|-
TGTGCCAGCAGCCCATTAGGGGGGGGGCCCGCTTTCTTT
CASSPLGGGPAFF
>-|TRBV2|TRBJ2-7|-
TGTGCCGCCGCCCGGGAAGTTGACGCCGAGCAGTACTTC
CAAAREVDAEQYF
>TRBD2|TRBV9|TRBJ2-1|-
TGTGCCAGCGGTTCAAGCGGGAGGGCGTCGAGGGAGCAGTTCTTC
CASGSSGRASREQFF
>-|TRBV30|TRBJ1-2|-
TGTGCCTGGAGTGCCGGGTCCTATGGCTACACCTTC
CAWSAGSYGYTF
>-|TRBV6-1|TRBJ2-1|-
TGTGCCAGCAGTGAAGGGAGCTCCTACAATGAGCAGTTCTTC
CASSEGSSYNEQFF
>TRBD2|TRBV28|TRBJ2-7|-
TGTGCCAGCAGCGAGCCCTACAACCGGGGAGGGGTTTCCGACGAGCAGTACTTC
CASSEPYNRGGVSDEQYF
>TRBD1|TRBV6-5|TRBJ2-2|-
TGTGCCAGCAGAAGGACAGGGAACACCGGGGAGCTGTTTTTT
CASRRTGNTGELFF
>TRBD2|TRBV28|TRBJ2-7|-
TGTGCCATGAAGGGACTAGCCGGTAGCGAGCAGTACTTC
CAMKGLAGSEQYF
>TRBD1|TRBV19|TRBJ2-7|-
TGTGCCAGTAGTCGCGGTGGGGGACAGCTCTACGAGCAGTACTTC
CASSRGGGQLYEQYF
>TRBD1|TRBV30|TRBJ1-2|-
TGTGCCTGGACACTTCGACAGGGAGGCTACACCTTC
CAWTLRQGGYTF
>TRBD2|TRBV5-1|TRBJ2-1|-
TGCGCCAGCAGTCCCAGCGGGAGGGGCCTCAATGAGCAGTTCTTC
CASSPSGRGLNEQFF
>-|TRBV6-5|TRBJ1-1|-
TGTGCCAGCAGGCCCACAGGCGGGAACACTGAAGCTTTCTTT
CASRPTGGNTEAFF
>-|TRBV2|TRBJ1-5|-
TGTGCCAGCAGTGGGAGGTACTATCAGCCCCAGCATTTT
CASSGRYYQPQHF
>-|TRBV27|TRBJ2-7|-
TGTGCCAGCAGTTTATTCACTCCCTTTCAGGGGCCCTACGAGCAGTACTTC
CASSLFTPFQGPYEQYF
>-|TRBV6-5|TRBJ1-1|-
TGTGCCAGCAGTCAATTTCTAGGGAACACTGAAGCTTTCTTT
CASSQFLGNTEAFF
>-|TRBV28|TRBJ2-2|-
TGTGCCAGCAGCCCCACTAATGAATGGCCGACCGGGGAGCTGTTTTTT
CASSPTNEWPTGELFF
>TRBD1|TRBV6-5|TRBJ2-5|-
TGTGCCAGCACCGATACGACAGGGGAAGGGACCCAGTACTTC
CASTDTTGEGTQYF
>-|TRBV5-4|TRBJ2-6|once
TGTGCCAGCAGTCCAAGGAATACCCACAGCTCTGGGGCCAACGTCCTGACTTTC
CASSPRNTHSSGANVLTF
>TRBD2|TRBV7-6|TRBJ2-3|-
TGTGCCAGCAGCCGTTTGCGTAGCGGGGTCACAGATACGCAGTATTTT
CASSRLRSGVTDTQYF
>TRBD1|TRBV7-2|TRBJ2-1|-
TGTGCCAGCAGCTTATGGACAGGGGGCCCCTACAATGAGCAGTTCTTC
CASSLWTGGPYNEQFF
>TRBD1|TRBV5-1|TRBJ1-6|-
TGCGCCAGCAGCTTGGGGGACAGATATTCACCCCTCCACTTT
CASSLGDRYSPLHF
>-|TRBV18|TRBJ1-1|-
TGTGCCAGCTCACCACCTCCAGGGGCCGAAGCTTTCTTT
CASSPPPGAEAFF
>TRBD2|TRBV7-3|TRBJ2-5|-
TGTGCCAGCAGCCCGGGACTAGCGGGAGTAGAAGAGACCCAGTACTTC
CASSPGLAGVEETQYF
>-|TRBV6-4|TRBJ2-6|-
TGTGCCAGCAGTGACTCGGAATCAGGGCCCTCTGGGGCCAACGTCCTGACTTTC
CASSDSESGPSGANVLTF
>-|TRBV5-1|TRBJ1-2|-
TGCGCCAGCAGCGGCACGCGGGGTGGCTACACCTTC
CASSGTRGGYTF
>TRBD2|TRBV10-3|TRBJ2-1|-
TGTGCCATCAGTGGAGCTAGCGGGGGCTACAATGAGCAGTTCTTC
CAISGASGGYNEQFF
>-|TRBV29-1|TRBJ2-1|-
TGCAGCGTTGAAACTACTGAGAGCTCCTACAATGAGCAGTTCTTC
CSVETTESSYNEQFF
>-|TRBV30|TRBJ1-2|-
TGTGCCTGGAGTAGGGGAGGGGATGTCTATGGCTACACCTTC
CAWSRGGDVYGYTF
>-|TRBV7-5|TRBJ1-5|-
TGTGCCAGAAGCCAACTGACAGGCGACCAGCCCCAGCATTTT
CARSQLTGDQPQHF
>-|TRBV7-9|TRBJ1-1|many
TGTGCCAGCAGCTCCAACCCCTCAGGGAGGGCACCTGAAGCTTTCTTT
CASSSNPSGRAPEAFF
>-|TRBV29-1|TRBJ1-2|-
TGCAGCGTTCTACGGGGGGGGAGTAACTATGGCTACACCTTC
CSVLRGGSNYGYTF
>TRBD1|TRBV14|TRBJ1-1|-
TGTGCCAGCAGCCAGGTTAAGACAGGGAAGAGATCAGCTTTCTTT
CASSQVKTGKRSAFF
>TRBD2|TRBV5-6|TRBJ2-5|-
TGTGCCAGCAGTCTACCGGGACTAGCGGAGACGAGCCAAGAGACCCAGTACTTC
CASSLPGLAETSQETQYF
>TRBD1|TRBV5-4|TRBJ1-4|-
TGTGCCAGCAGCAGAAACTGGGACAGCCAAAATGAAAAACTGTTTTTT
CASSRNWDSQNEKLFF
>-|TRBV7-8|TRBJ1-1|-
TGTGCCAGCAGTAAGTATGGGTCTAGGAACACTGAAGCTTTCTTT
CASSKYGSRNTEAFF
>-|TRBV13|TRBJ1-3|once
TGTGCCAGCAGCACCGCAGGGGCCCACTCTGGAAACACCATATATTTT
CASSTAGAHSGNTIYF
>-|TRBV18|TRBJ2-7|-
TGTGCCAGCTCACCGCGCGGGTTCTCCTACGAGCAGTACTTC
CASSPRGFSYEQYF
>-|TRBV5-4|TRBJ2-7|once
TGTGCCAGCAGCTTGGTCCGGGGGGAGCAGTACTTC
CASSLVRGEQYF
>TRBD1|TRBV27|TRBJ2-7|-
TGTGCCAGCAGTCCGACAGGGATTTTCCACGAGCAGTACTTC
CASSPTGIFHEQYF
>-|TRBV28|TRBJ2-7|-
TGTGCCAGCAGTTTTAAGTGGTGGGGGGTTTCCTACGAGCAGTACTTC
CASSFKWWGVSYEQYF
>-|TRBV6-5|TRBJ2-4|-
TGTGCCAGCAGTCCCCAATCTCTAGCAAACATTCAGTACTTC
CASSPQSLANIQYF
>TRBD2|TRBV9|TRBJ2-1|-
TGTGCCAGCAGCGTAGACGCGGGAGGGTATTCTGAGCAGTTCTTC
CASSVDAGGYSEQFF